Below, 21 T cell receptor beta chains from the same sample are listed, as sequenced in a study of T cells after posttransplantation cyclophosphamide. Clones were read by immunoSEQ multiplex PCR, and TCRdb kept only the in-frame ones, dropping some. The sample contains about 39,000 clones, none of them singletons. Sequences were obtained from PBMCs. These receptors all come from a woman between 50 and 59 years old in good health and a related stem cell transplant donor.

This clone showed up many times. This sequence joins TRBV18 and TRBJ2-4, with TRBD1 matching over 7 bases. V was pared by 2 bases and J by 1 base, with 5 bases of the junction left unmatched. Germline V lookup: CDR1 KGHSH, CDR2 LQKENI. The CDR3 has 16 amino acids. CDR3 loop: CASSPLQGTAKNIQYF. The CDR3 DNA sequence: TGTGCCAGCTCACCATTACAGGGGACGGCCAAAAACATTCAGTACTTC.

The table lists this clone with many counts. This rearrangement joins TRBV18 to TRBJ2-7; possibly TRBD2 for D (6 bases). The CDR3 runs 14 residues. The V and J ends lost 3 bases and 7 bases respectively, with 16 bases between them. Germline lookup yields CDR1 KGHSH and CDR2 LQKENI. DNA of the CDR3: TGTGCCAGCTCACCTAGCGGCTTAACGGGAGAGCAGTACTTC. Translated: CASSPSGLTGEQYF.

This clone was detected ten times or more. The chain combines TRBV27 with TRBJ1-6; 7 bases line up with TRBD1. There are 14 residues in the CDR3. V shed 8 bases and J 2 bases; nucleotides not matched to a gene: 3. Germline V gene data show CDR1 as MNHEY and CDR2 as SMNVEV (reference sequence). CDR3 DNA sequence: TGTGCCAGCGCTGGGACAGCCTATAATTCACCCCTCCACTTT. Protein: CASAGTAYNSPLHF.

This clone was counted ten times or more. The chain carries TRBV28 and TRBJ1-5; D remains unclear. CDR3 length: 12 amino acids. CDR1 and CDR2 from the germline V gene are MDHEN and SYDVKM. V lost 6 bases and J 5 bases, leaving 8 bases between the germline ends. The CDR3 loop is CASRFIYQPQHF. Here the CDR3 DNA reads TGTGCCAGCAGGTTTATTTATCAGCCCCAGCATTTT. The full variable domain, rest sourced from reference TRBV28 and TRBJ1-5, is DVKVTQSSRYLVKRTGEKVFLECVQDMDHENMFWYRQDPGLGLRLIYFSYDVKMKEKGDIPEGYSVSREKKERFSLILESASTNQTSMYLCASRFIYQPQHFGDGTRLSIL.

This clone was counted ten times or more. The rearrangement uses TRBV28 and TRBJ2-7, with 10 positions matching TRBD1. J lost 1 base, V lost 4 bases, and 1 base had no gene match. Per germline, CDR1 MDHEN and CDR2 SYDVKM. The CDR3 is 14 residues long. The CDR3: CASSWTGGSYEQYF. CDR3 nucleotides: TGTGCCAGCAGTTGGACAGGGGGTTCCTACGAGCAGTACTTC.

This clone was found many times. The chain couples TRBV2 to TRBJ1-1; TRBD1 matches 10 bases. Germline CDR1 reads SNHLY; CDR2 reads FYNNEI. V shed 7 bases, J shed 1 base, and the junction held 6 bases outside the gene matches. This CDR3 has 15 residues. CDR3 protein: CASTTGGVANTEAFF. The CDR3 nucleotides are TGTGCCAGCACGACAGGGGGCGTCGCGAACACTGAAGCTTTCTTT.

This clone came up many times. This chain joins TRBV5-1 and TRBJ2-7, with no clear D. V was shortened by 2 bases and J by 5 bases, with 11 bases between the two germline ends. There are 13 residues in the CDR3. Per the germline V gene, CDR1 is SGHRS and CDR2 is YFSETQ. CDR3 in amino acids: CASSFLLQDEQYF. Here the CDR3 DNA reads TGCGCCAGCAGCTTCTTACTTCAGGACGAGCAGTACTTC.

This clone was seen repeatedly, ten times or more. The chain has TRBV30 and TRBJ1-1; D ambiguous. The germline V and J ends were trimmed by 4 bases and 0 bases, with 12 bases remaining between them. The germline CDR1 and CDR2 sequences are GTSNPN and SVGIG (reference sequence). The CDR3 covers 14 residues. As DNA, the CDR3 is TGTGCCTGGACCTCGGGTCTCATGAACACTGAAGCTTTCTTT. Protein: CAWTSGLMNTEAFF. Based on the CDR3 plus reference TRBV30 and TRBJ1-1, the full variable domain is SQTIHQWPATLVQPVGSPLSLECTVEGTSNPNLYWYRQAAGRGLQLLFYSVGIGQISSEVPQNLSASRPQDRQFILSSKKLLLSDSGFYLCAWTSGLMNTEAFFGQGTRLTVV.

The table lists this clone with many counts. The chain carries TRBV6-1 and TRBJ1-1, with D possibly matching TRBD1 (5 bases). This CDR3 is built from 11 residues. Germline V gives CDR1 MNHNS, CDR2 SASEGT. The ends were cut back, 8 bases at V and 2 bases at J, with 6 bases in the middle. CDR3 protein: CASQGNTEAFF. CDR3 DNA sequence: TGTGCCAGCCAGGGAAACACTGAAGCTTTCTTT.

This chain links TRBV27 with TRBJ2-5; possible D gene TRBD2, 6 bases. The CDR3 length is 15 residues. The V end was cut by 2 bases, the J end by 5 bases, with 15 bases between. Germline-derived CDR1 and CDR2 are MNHEY and SMNVEV (reference sequence). The CDR3: CASSLVPGVWETQYF. CDR3 coding DNA: TGTGCCAGCAGTTTAGTTCCGGGGGTGTGGGAGACCCAGTACTTC.

This clone appeared many times. This sequence joins TRBV30 and TRBJ1-1; 7 positions match TRBD1. Germline V gene sequence: CDR1 GTSNPN, CDR2 SVGIG (reference sequence). The CDR3 consists of 14 residues. V was clipped by 3 bases and J by 1 base; unmatched bases: 5. CDR3: CAWSRDSKNTEAFF. The CDR3 region has the DNA TGTGCCTGGAGCCGGGACAGTAAGAACACTGAAGCTTTCTTT.

This clone was observed many times. The genes are TRBV5-5 and TRBJ1-4; 8 bases agree with TRBD1. Germline loops: CDR1 SGHKS, CDR2 YYEKEE (reference sequence). Trimming removed 4 bases from V and 8 bases from J; junction bases left unmatched: 10. CDR3 length: 15 residues. This chain's CDR3 is CASSVRQGAREKLFF. The CDR3 region has the DNA TGTGCCAGCAGCGTGAGGCAGGGGGCGAGGGAAAAACTGTTTTTT.

In its sample, this clone was seen many times. The chain has TRBV5-1 and TRBJ1-4; D not resolved. The germline V gene encodes CDR1 SGHRS and CDR2 YFSETQ. This CDR3 contains 14 residues. Trimming took 4 bases from V and 3 from J, leaving 10 bases between them. In DNA form, the CDR3 reads TGCGCCAGCAGCCACAGTGTCCCTAATGAAAAACTGTTTTTT. As protein: CASSHSVPNEKLFF.

This clone was counted ten times or more. The V and J genes are TRBV7-9 and TRBJ1-1; D is unresolved. There are 14 residues in the CDR3. CDR1 is SEHNR and CDR2 is FQNEAQ in the germline V gene (reference sequence). Trimming pared 5 bases from V and 4 bases from J, leaving 14 bases between. CDR3 bases: TGTGCCAGCAGCCGCTCAGTGGTTGGCACTGAAGCTTTCTTT. This translates into CASSRSVVGTEAFF.

This clone was counted ten times or more. The V gene is TRBV2, the J gene TRBJ1-5, with D possibly TRBD1 on 6 matching bases. The CDR3 totals 11 residues. Trimming pared 6 bases from V and 12 bases from J, leaving 12 bases between. Germline CDR1 is SNHLY and CDR2 is FYNNEI. CDR3 amino acids: CASSLGTNQHF. In DNA, the CDR3 is TGTGCCAGCAGCCTCGGGACAAACCAGCATTTT. The variable domain in full, with the rest retrieved from reference TRBV2 and TRBJ1-5, is EPEVTQTPSHQVTQMGQEVILRCVPISNHLYFYWYRQILGQKVEFLVSFYNNEISEKSEIFDDQFSVERPDGSNFTLKIRSTKLEDSAMYFCASSLGTNQHFGDGTRLSIL.

This clone was observed many times. V is TRBV5-1 and J is TRBJ1-2, with 9 bases identical to TRBD1. In germline, CDR1 is SGHRS, CDR2 YFSETQ. The trim removed 7 bases at V and 7 bases at J, leaving 11 bases unmatched. The CDR3 has 14 residues. The CDR3 DNA is TGCGCCAGCGCCCCCGGACAGGGGACAATTGGCTACACCTTC. Translating it yields CASAPGQGTIGYTF.

This clone was counted ten times or more. This rearrangement joins TRBV28 to TRBJ1-5, with 10 bases fitting TRBD1. This CDR3 spans 15 amino acids. Trimming at V came to 10 bases and at J to 1 base, leaving 7 bases not matched to a gene. CDR1 and CDR2 (germline): MDHEN, SYDVKM. Here the CDR3 reads CATYRQGASNQPQHF. The DNA of the CDR3 is TGTGCCACATACCGACAGGGGGCCAGCAATCAGCCCCAGCATTTT.

This clone was detected many times. The chain employs TRBV2 and TRBJ1-2; D ambiguous. CDR3 length: 10 residues. V was pared by 8 bases and J by 7 bases, with 8 bases between. Germline loops: CDR1 SNHLY, CDR2 FYNNEI. CDR3 coding DNA: TGTGCCAGCGGTGGCAGTGGCTACACCTTC. Translation: CASGGSGYTF.

This clone has ten or more counts. The chain couples TRBV7-3 to TRBJ1-1; a possible D gene is TRBD1 (6 bases). V was clipped by 3 bases and J by 5 bases, with 19 bases between them. Germline V gene data show CDR1 as SGHTA and CDR2 as FQGTGA. The CDR3 spans 16 residues. The CDR3 here is CASSFQGTSPMTEAFF. The CDR3 DNA sequence: TGTGCCAGCAGCTTCCAGGGGACGTCCCCTATGACTGAAGCTTTCTTT.

This clone was detected many times. The J gene is TRBJ1-5, the V gene TRBV6-1; 7 nucleotides agree with TRBD1. V lost 6 bases to trimming and J lost 1 base; unmatched junction nucleotides: 6. Germline V gene data show CDR1 as MNHNS and CDR2 as SASEGT. This CDR3 is built from 15 residues. CDR3 coding DNA: TGTGCCAGCAGCGACAGGGCAGGGAGCAATCAGCCCCAGCATTTT. It specifies CASSDRAGSNQPQHF.

This clone is medium-sized within its sample. The chain recombines TRBV19 with TRBJ2-7; 9 bases align to TRBD1. V trimming: 5 bases; J trimming: 6 bases; junction bases outside the gene matches: 5. This CDR3 is 13 amino acids long. CDR1 and CDR2 from the germline V gene are LNHDA and SQIVND (reference sequence). Written as DNA, the CDR3 is TGTGCCAGTAGTGGCCGGACAGGGGTCGAGCAGTACTTC. Its protein is CASSGRTGVEQYF.